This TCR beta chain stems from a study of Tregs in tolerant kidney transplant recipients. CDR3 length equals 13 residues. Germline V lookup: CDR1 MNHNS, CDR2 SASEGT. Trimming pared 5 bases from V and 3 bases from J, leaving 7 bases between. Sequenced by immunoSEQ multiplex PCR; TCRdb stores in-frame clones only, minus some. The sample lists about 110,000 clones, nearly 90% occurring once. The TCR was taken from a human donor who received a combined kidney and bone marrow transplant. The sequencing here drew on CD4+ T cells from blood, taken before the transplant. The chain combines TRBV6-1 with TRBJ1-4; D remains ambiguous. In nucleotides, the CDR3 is TGTGCCAGCAGTCGGCGGTCTAATGAAAAACTGTTTTTT. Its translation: CASSRRSNEKLFF.